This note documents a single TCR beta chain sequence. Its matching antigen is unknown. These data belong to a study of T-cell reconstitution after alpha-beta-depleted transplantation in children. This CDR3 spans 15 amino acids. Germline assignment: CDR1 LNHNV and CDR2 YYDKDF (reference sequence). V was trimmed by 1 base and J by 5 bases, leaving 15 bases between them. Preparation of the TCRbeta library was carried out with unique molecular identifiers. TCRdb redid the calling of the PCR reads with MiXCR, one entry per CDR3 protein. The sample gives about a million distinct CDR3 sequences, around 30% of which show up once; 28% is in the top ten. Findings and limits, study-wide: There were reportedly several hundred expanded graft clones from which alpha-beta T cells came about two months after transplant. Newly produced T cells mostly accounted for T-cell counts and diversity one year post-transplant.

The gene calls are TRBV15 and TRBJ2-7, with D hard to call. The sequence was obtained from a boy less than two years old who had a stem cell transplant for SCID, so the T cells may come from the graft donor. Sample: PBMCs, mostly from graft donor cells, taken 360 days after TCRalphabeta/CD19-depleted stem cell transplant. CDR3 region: CATSRGTRNGDEQYF. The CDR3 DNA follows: TGTGCCACCAGCAGAGGGACCCGGAATGGGGACGAGCAGTACTTC.